The source of this T cell receptor (beta chain) is a study of T cell repertoires in cytomegalovirus infection. Comments on this clonotype: Its specificity is unknown.

The CDR3 is made up of 16 amino acids. CDR1 and CDR2 (germline): SEHNR, FQNEAQ (reference sequence). The junction had 8 bases not matched to a gene; V was cut back by 3 bases and J by 6 bases. MiXCR was run by TCRdb on the reads, yielding one entry per CDR3 protein. The sample holds approximately 1,000,000 distinct CDR3 sequences, 30% to 40% seen once. The sequencing here drew on cultured CD8+ T cells from PBMCs, taken from culture after CMV antigen stimulation. V and J are TRBV7-9 and TRBJ2-2, with TRBD1 matching over 9 bases. This TCR was recovered from a human donor in good health (CMV status not recorded). Some clones in this sample may be carry-over from other donors' samples. The CDR3 loop reads CASSFSPRDRAGELFF. CDR3 coding DNA: TGTGCCAGCAGCTTTTCCCCCCGGGACAGGGCCGGGGAGCTGTTTTTT.